This T cell receptor beta chain was sequenced in a study of memory CD8 T cells in hepatitis C reinfection. Overall study: After reinfection, a couple of primary-infection resolvers became chronically infected. HCV reinfection meant a positive HCV RNA test after two negative tests at least 60 days apart. Late/post reinfection sampling occurred 12 to 24 weeks after detected reinfection.

In the case of this clone: Its antigen is as yet unknown.

The study's findings and limits: With roughly five donors, public clonotype conclusions could not be definitive.

The CDR3 extends over 16 amino acids. Germline CDR1 and CDR2: SEHNR and FQNEAQ (reference sequence). V shed 5 bases, J shed 4 bases, and the junction held 9 bases outside the gene matches. Time point of the sample: late/post reinfection, 12 to 24 weeks after detection. No in vitro expansion preceded TCR sequencing of the sorted cells. This table comes from immunoSEQ multiplex PCR, and its TCRdb copy is limited to in-frame clones, with some not included. The sample carries about 46,000 clones, 75% to 90% recorded once. The specimen sequenced was naive CD8+ T cells sorted from blood. The V and J genes are TRBV7-9 and TRBJ1-1; 11 positions match TRBD1. The TCR sequence derives from a young man with hepatitis C virus infection. CDR3: CASSKRTGGSGTEAFF. Here the CDR3 DNA reads TGTGCCAGCAGCAAAAGGACAGGGGGCTCGGGCACTGAAGCTTTCTTT.